This TCR beta chain was retrieved from a study of blood T cell repertoires in COVID-19. Overall study: Collection of acute and convalescent COVID-19 samples took place in the United States, Italy and Spain. PBMCs, B-cell-depleted T cells, or T cells provided the cDNA or gDNA that made up the material.

Clones were read by immunoSEQ multiplex PCR, and TCRdb kept only the in-frame ones, dropping some. The data hold about 300,000 clones, with 83% observed a single time. Trimming stripped 10 bases from V and 8 bases from J, with 17 bases between. Germline V gives CDR1 LNHDA, CDR2 SQIVND (reference sequence). The length of the CDR3 is 13 residues. This clone was picked up one time. This chain joins TRBV19 and TRBJ2-2; perhaps TRBD2 as D (6 bases). Sequencing input: peripheral blood. This TCR was recovered from a woman between 45 and 60 years old who had recovered from COVID-19. CDR3 in amino acids: CATSSRGLGELFF. The CDR3 DNA reads as TGTGCCACCTCAAGTCGGGGGTTGGGGGAGCTGTTTTTT.